A selection of T cell receptor beta chains follows, all from one sample in a study of T cell responses to AZD1222 COVID-19 vaccine. The repertoire was sequenced with immunoSEQ multiplex PCR; TCRdb's copy has only in-frame clones and lacks some. The sample consists of more than 90,000 clones, 65% to 85% of them appearing once. The sample in question was peripheral blood, obtained 28 days after the second AZD1222 dose. Receptors originate from an adult who received the AZD1222 COVID-19 vaccine. The CDR3 runs from the conserved cysteine through the conserved F or W. Clone size is shown for a subset of rows, as once, few, many or a class of expanded clone.

cdr3_aa clone_size v_call
CASSEWPNEQFF - TRBV25-1
CASSAELVTGELFF - TRBV9
CSARKATEAFF - TRBV20-1
CASSEGLAGGYEQYF once TRBV2
CASSSSTDRGLSPLHF once TRBV18
CASSLAGPLQGQPQHF - TRBV7-9
CASRQGTDTQYF - TRBV6-5
CASSVDGRGSGNTIYF - TRBV9
CASSEDAGNYNEQFF - TRBV2
CASTIEGLAGFAYNEQFF - TRBV5-1
CASSLAVAGAAETQYF - TRBV5-1
CASSSGTVIEQFF - TRBV10-1
CASSWSFASGETQYF - TRBV7-2
CASSLFRDGYNEQFF once TRBV7-2
CASSPKQGYYGYTF - TRBV18
CASSEPGHITGNTIYF - TRBV18
CASTGASHQTGELFF - TRBV5-1